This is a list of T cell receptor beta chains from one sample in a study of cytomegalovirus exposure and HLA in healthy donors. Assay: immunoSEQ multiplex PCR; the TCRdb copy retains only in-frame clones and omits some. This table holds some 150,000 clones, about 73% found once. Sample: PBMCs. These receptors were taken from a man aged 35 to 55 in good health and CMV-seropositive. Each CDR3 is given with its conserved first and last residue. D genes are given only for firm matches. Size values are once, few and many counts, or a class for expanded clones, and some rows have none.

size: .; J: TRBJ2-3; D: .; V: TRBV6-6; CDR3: CASSYSRGTDTQYF; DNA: TGTGCCAGCAGTTACTCGAGGGGCACAGATACGCAGTATTTT
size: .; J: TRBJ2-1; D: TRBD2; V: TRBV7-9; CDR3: CASSLNSGRRNEQFF; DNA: TGTGCCAGCAGCTTAAATAGCGGGAGAAGGAATGAGCAGTTCTTC
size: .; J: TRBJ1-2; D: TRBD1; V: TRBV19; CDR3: CASSADRDGVRYGYTF; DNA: TGTGCCAGTAGTGCCGACAGGGACGGGGTTCGGTATGGCTACACCTTC
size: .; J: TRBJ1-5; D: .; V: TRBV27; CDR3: CASSHSGVGGRRQPQHF; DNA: TGTGCCAGCAGTCATAGTGGGGTAGGGGGAAGGAGGCAGCCCCAGCATTTT
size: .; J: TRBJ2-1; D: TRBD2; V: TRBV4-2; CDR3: CASSQTLAGVGVNEQFF; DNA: TGTGCCAGCAGCCAAACACTAGCGGGAGTAGGGGTCAATGAGCAGTTCTTC
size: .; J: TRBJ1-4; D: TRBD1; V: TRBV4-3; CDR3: CASSQTDRGRLFF; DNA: TGCGCCAGCAGCCAAACGGACAGGGGGAGGCTGTTTTTT
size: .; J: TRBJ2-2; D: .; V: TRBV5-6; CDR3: CASTGTLNTGELFF; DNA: TGTGCCAGTACCGGGACACTGAACACCGGGGAGCTGTTTTTT
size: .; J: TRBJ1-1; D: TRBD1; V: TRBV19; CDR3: CASSKDRDTEAFF; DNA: TGTGCCAGTAGTAAAGACAGGGACACTGAAGCTTTCTTT
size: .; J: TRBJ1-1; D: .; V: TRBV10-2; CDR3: CASSPPQGSGNTEAFF; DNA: TGCGCCAGCAGTCCCCCCCAGGGGTCTGGAAACACTGAAGCTTTCTTT
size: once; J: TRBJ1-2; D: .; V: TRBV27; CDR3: CATRPWGQNYGYTF; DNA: TGTGCCACCCGTCCCTGGGGACAAAACTATGGCTACACCTTC
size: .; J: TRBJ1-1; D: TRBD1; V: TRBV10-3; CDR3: CAITFGAWTGEAFF; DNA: TGTGCCATCACATTCGGCGCGTGGACAGGCGAAGCTTTCTTT
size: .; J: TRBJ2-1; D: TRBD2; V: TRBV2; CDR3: CASLWTSIDNEQFF; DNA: TGTGCCAGCCTTTGGACTAGCATCGACAATGAGCAGTTCTTC
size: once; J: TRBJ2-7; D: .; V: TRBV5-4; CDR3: CASSSSGTPTYEQYF; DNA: TGTGCCAGCAGCTCGTCCGGGACTCCTACCTACGAGCAGTACTTC
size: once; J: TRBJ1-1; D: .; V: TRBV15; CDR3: CATSRDQGTEAFF; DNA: TGTGCCACCAGCAGAGATCAGGGCACTGAAGCTTTCTTT
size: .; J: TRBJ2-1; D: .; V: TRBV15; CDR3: CATSNFLEPYNEQFF; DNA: TGTGCCACCAGCAATTTTTTAGAACCCTACAATGAGCAGTTCTTC
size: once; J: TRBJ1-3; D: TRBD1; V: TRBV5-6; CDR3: CASSLGTGESGNTIYF; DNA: TGTGCCAGCAGCTTGGGGACAGGGGAATCTGGAAACACCATATATTTT
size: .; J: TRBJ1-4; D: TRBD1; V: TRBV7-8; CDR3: CASSLKRDRYTTNEKLFF; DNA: TGTGCCAGCAGCTTGAAAAGGGACAGATACACAACTAATGAAAAACTGTTTTTT
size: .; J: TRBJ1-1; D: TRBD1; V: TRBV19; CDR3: CASRRDRDRGHAFF; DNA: TGTGCCAGTAGACGAGACCGGGACAGGGGGCATGCTTTCTTT
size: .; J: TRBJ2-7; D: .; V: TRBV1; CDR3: CTSSQDRGYEQYF; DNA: TGCACCAGCAGCCAAGATAGGGGTTACGAGCAGTACTTC
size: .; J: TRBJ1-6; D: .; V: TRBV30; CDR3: CAWSVTRGSYNSPLHF; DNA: TGTGCCTGGAGTGTAACGAGAGGCTCCTATAATTCACCCCTCCACTTT
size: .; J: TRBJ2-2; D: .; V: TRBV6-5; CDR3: CASSYSVATGELFF; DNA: TGTGCCAGCAGTTACTCGGTAGCCACCGGGGAGCTGTTTTTT
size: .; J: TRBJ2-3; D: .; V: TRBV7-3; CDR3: CASSPEAGTSTDTQYF; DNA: TGTGCCAGCAGCCCGGAAGCCGGGACTAGCACAGATACGCAGTATTTT
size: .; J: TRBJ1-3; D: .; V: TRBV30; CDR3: CAWFPDSSGNTIYF; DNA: TGTGCCTGGTTCCCTGACTCATCTGGAAACACCATATATTTT
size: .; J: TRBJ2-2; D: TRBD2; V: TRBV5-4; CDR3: CASSLGTSGRSGELFF; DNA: TGTGCCAGCAGCCTCGGGACTAGCGGGAGATCCGGGGAGCTGTTTTTT
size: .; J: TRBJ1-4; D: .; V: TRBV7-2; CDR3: CASSPGAGKLFF; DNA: TGTGCCAGCAGCCCAGGGGCTGGAAAACTGTTTTTT
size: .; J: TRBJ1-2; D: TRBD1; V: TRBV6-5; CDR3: CASSYRTGWDYGYTF; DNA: TGTGCCAGCAGTTATAGGACAGGTTGGGACTATGGCTACACCTTC
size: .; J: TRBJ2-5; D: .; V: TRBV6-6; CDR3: CASREGFETQYF; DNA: TGTGCCAGCAGGGAGGGTTTTGAGACCCAGTACTTC
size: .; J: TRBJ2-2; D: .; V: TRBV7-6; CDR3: CASSLVQVSGELFF; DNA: TGTGCCAGCAGCTTAGTGCAGGTGTCCGGGGAGCTGTTTTTT
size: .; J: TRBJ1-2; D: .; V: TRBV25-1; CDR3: CASCEGGCYGYTF; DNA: TGTGCCAGCTGTGAGGGGGGATGCTATGGCTACACCTTC
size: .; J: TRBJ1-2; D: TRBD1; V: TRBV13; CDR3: CASSPQDREANYGYTF; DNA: TGTGCCAGCAGCCCGCAGGACAGGGAAGCTAACTATGGCTACACCTTC
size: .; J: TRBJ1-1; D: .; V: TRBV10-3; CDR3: CAISESEEGTPAEAFF; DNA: TGTGCCATCAGTGAGTCGGAGGAGGGCACTCCGGCTGAAGCTTTCTTT
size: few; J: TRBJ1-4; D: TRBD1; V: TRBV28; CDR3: CASSPGTAHLGELFF; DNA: TGTGCCAGCAGTCCCGGGACAGCACACCTCGGGGAACTGTTTTTT
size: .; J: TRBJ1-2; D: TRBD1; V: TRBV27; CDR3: CASSLGRGLGYTF; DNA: TGTGCCAGCAGTTTAGGCAGGGGGCTTGGCTACACCTTC
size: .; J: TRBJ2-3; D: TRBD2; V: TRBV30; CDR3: CAWKLLAGATDTQYF; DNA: TGTGCCTGGAAGTTACTAGCGGGAGCCACAGATACGCAGTATTTT
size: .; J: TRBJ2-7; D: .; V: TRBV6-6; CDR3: CASSYSLDTQTYEQYF; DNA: TGTGCCAGCAGTTACTCCCTGGACACACAAACCTACGAGCAGTACTTC
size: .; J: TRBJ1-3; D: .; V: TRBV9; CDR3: CAHPPGAGNTIYF; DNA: TGTGCCCACCCCCCCGGGGCTGGAAACACCATATATTTT
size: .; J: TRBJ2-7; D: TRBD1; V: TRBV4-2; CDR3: CASSPGSGTGDEQYF; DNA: TGTGCCAGCAGCCCTGGGAGCGGGACAGGGGACGAGCAGTACTTC
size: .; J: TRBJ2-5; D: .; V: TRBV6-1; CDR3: CASSPGGETQYF; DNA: TGTGCCAGCAGCCCAGGGGGGGAGACCCAGTACTTC
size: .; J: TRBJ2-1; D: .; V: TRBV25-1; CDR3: CATSKENEQFF; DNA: TGTGCCACCTCCAAAGAGAATGAGCAGTTCTTC
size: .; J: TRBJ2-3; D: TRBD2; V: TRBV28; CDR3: CASIDLLAGDTDTQYF; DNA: TGTGCCAGCATCGATTTACTAGCGGGAGACACAGATACGCAGTATTTT
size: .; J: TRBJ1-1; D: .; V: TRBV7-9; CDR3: CASSFSGMDTEAFF; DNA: TGTGCCAGCAGCTTCAGCGGAATGGACACTGAAGCTTTCTTT
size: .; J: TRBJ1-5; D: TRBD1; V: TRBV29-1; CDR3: CSYGQGDQPQHF; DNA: TGCAGCTACGGACAGGGGGATCAGCCCCAGCATTTT
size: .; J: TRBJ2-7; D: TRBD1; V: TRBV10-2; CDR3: CASTRQGAGEQYF; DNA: TGCGCCAGCACCCGACAGGGGGCGGGCGAGCAGTACTTC
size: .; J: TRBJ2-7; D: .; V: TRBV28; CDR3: CASSTGSDEQYF; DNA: TGTGCCAGCAGCACAGGTTCCGACGAGCAGTACTTC
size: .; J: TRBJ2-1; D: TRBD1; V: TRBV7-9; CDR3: CASSLGDRGWNEQFF; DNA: TGTGCCAGCAGCTTAGGGGACAGGGGTTGGAATGAGCAGTTCTTC
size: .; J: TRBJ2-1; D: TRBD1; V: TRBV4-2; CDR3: CASSQDFGTGGSEQFF; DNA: TGTGCCAGCAGCCAAGATTTCGGGACAGGGGGCAGTGAGCAGTTCTTC